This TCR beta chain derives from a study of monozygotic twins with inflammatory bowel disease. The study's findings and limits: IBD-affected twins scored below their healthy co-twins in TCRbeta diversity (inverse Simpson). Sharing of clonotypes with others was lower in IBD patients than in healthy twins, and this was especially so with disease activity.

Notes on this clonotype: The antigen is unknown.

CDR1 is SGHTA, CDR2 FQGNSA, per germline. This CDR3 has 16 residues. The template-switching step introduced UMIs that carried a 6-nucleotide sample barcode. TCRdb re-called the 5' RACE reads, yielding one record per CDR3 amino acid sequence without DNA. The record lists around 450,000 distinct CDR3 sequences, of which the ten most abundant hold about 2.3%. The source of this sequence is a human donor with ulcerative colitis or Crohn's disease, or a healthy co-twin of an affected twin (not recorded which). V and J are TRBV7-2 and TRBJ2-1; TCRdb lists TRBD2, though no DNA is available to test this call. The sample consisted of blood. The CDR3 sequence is CASSPSLGLAGGEQFF. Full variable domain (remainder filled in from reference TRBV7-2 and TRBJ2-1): GAGVSQSPSNKVTEKGKDVELRCDPISGHTALYWYRQSLGQGLEFLIYFQGNSAPDKSGLPSDRFSAERTGGSVSTLTIQRTQQEDSAVYLCASSPSLGLAGGEQFFGPGTRLTVL.